This is a list of T cell receptor beta chains from one sample in a study of CD8 T cells in ankylosing spondylitis. TCRdb ran MiXCR on the 5' RACE reads and lists one entry per CDR3 protein. The repertoire holds approximately 42,000 distinct CDR3 sequences, 3.5% to 4% seen once, with approximately 4% in the top ten. The material sequenced was blood, either unsorted or a sorted T cell fraction (not recorded which). The receptor source for this set is a female donor with ankylosing spondylitis or in good health (not recorded which). CDR3s include the opening cysteine and the closing phenylalanine or tryptophan. The D gene is left open where the match is weak. Clone size is given as once, few or many counts, or a class when the clone is expanded.

cdr3_aa	cdr3_nt	d_call	clone_size	v_call	j_call
CASSARTGSYGYTF	TGTGCCAGCAGCGCCCGGACAGGGTCCTATGGCTACACCTTC	TRBD1	many	TRBV9	TRBJ1-2
CASSVAGTPNYGYTF	TGTGCCAGCAGCGTAGCCGGGACGCCCAACTATGGCTACACCTTC	-	many	TRBV9	TRBJ1-2
CASSPARKANTGELFF	TGTGCCAGCAGCCCCGCGAGGAAAGCGAACACCGGGGAGCTGTTTTTT	-	many	TRBV9	TRBJ2-2
CASTGQGARGYTF	TGTGCCAGCACGGGACAGGGGGCAAGGGGCTACACCTTC	TRBD1	many	TRBV9	TRBJ1-2
CASSVGRARGASDTQYF	TGTGCCAGCAGCGTAGGTAGGGCCAGGGGAGCGTCAGATACGCAGTATTTT	-	few	TRBV9	TRBJ2-3
CASSPQGQDYGYTF	TGTGCCAGCAGCCCACAGGGACAAGACTATGGCTACACCTTC	-	many	TRBV9	TRBJ1-2
CASSELTLTGELFF	TGTGCCAGCAGCGAACTCACCCTCACCGGGGAGCTGTTTTTT	-	many	TRBV9	TRBJ2-2
CASSVGVYNSPLHF	TGTGCCAGCAGCGTAGGGGTATATAATTCACCCCTCCACTTT	-	medium-sized	TRBV9	TRBJ1-6
CASSAPGPRGVAQYF	TGTGCCAGCAGCGCCCCCGGGCCCCGGGGGGTTGCGCAGTATTTT	TRBD2	many	TRBV9	TRBJ2-3
CASSVTGLAGEMFF	TGTGCCAGCAGCGTAACGGGTCTAGCGGGGGAAATGTTCTTC	TRBD2	many	TRBV9	TRBJ2-1
CASSVSMKIKSDTEAFF	TGTGCCAGCAGCGTATCCATGAAAATAAAGTCGGACACTGAAGCTTTCTTT	-	many	TRBV9	TRBJ1-1
CASSVEVGTEAFF	TGTGCCAGCAGCGTAGAAGTGGGGACTGAAGCTTTCTTT	-	many	TRBV9	TRBJ1-1
CASSFVHGYTF	TGTGCCAGCAGCTTCGTGCATGGCTACACCTTC	-	many	TRBV5-7	TRBJ1-2
CASSPGTGTPGNTIYF	TGTGCCAGCAGCCCGGGGACAGGGACCCCCGGAAACACCATATATTTT	TRBD1	many	TRBV9	TRBJ1-3
CASSPRTGAFSGANVLTF	TGTGCCAGCAGCCCAAGGACAGGGGCCTTCTCTGGGGCCAACGTCCTGACTTTC	TRBD1	many	TRBV9	TRBJ2-6